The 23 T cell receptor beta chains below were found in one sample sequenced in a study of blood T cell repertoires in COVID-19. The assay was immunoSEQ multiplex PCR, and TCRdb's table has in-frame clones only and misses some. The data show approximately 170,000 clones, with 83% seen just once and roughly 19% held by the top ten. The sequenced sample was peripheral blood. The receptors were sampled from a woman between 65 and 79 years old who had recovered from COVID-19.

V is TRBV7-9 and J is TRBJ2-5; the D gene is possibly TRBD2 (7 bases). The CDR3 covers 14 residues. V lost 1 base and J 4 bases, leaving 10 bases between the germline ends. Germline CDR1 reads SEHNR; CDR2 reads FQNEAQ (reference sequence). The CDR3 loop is CASSLEGGTETQYF. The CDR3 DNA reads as TGTGCCAGCAGCTTAGAGGGGGGGACAGAGACCCAGTACTTC.

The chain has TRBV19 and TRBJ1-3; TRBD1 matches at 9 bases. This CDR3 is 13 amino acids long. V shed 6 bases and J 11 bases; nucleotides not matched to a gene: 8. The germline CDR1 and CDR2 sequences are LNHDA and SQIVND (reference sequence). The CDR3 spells CASSRDREFPIYF. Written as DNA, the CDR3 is TGTGCCAGTAGCCGGGACAGGGAATTCCCCATATATTTT. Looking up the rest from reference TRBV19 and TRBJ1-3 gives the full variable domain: DGGITQSPKYLFRKEGQNVTLSCEQNLNHDAMYWYRQDPGQGLRLIYYSQIVNDFQKGDIAEGYSVSREKKESFPLTVTSAQKNPTAFYLCASSRDREFPIYFGEGSWLTVV.

The DNA for the CDR3 is TGCAGCGTTGGGCGGGGGGCCGAAGAGACCCAGTACTTC. Encoded protein: CSVGRGAEETQYF. The rearrangement joins TRBV29-1 to TRBJ2-5, with 8 positions matching TRBD2. The V gene end was trimmed by 4 bases and the J gene end by 3 bases; junction bases not matched to a gene: 4. In germline, CDR1 is SQVTM, CDR2 ANQGSEA. This CDR3 is built from 13 residues.

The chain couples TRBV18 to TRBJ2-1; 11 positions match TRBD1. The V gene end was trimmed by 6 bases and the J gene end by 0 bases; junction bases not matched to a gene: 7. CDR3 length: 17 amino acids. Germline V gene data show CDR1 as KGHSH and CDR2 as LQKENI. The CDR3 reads CASSPPGTGGSYNEQFF. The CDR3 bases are TGTGCCAGCTCCCCTCCAGGGACAGGGGGCTCCTACAATGAGCAGTTCTTC.

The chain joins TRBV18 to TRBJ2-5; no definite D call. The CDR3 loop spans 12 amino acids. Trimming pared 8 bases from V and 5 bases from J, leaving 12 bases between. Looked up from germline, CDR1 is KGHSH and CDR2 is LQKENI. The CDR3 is CASQSAVETQYF. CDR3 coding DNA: TGTGCCAGCCAGAGCGCGGTGGAGACCCAGTACTTC.

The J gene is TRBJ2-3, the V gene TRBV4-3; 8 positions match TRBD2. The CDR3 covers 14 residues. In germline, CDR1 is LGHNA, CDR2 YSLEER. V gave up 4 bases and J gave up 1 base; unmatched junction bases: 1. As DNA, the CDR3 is TGCGCCAGCAGCCTTAGCGGGGGCACAGATACGCAGTATTTT. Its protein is CASSLSGGTDTQYF.

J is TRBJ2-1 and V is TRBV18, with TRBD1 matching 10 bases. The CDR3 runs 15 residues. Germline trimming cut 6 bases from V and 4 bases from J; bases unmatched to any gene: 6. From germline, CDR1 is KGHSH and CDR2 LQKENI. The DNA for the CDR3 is TGTGCCAGCTCCCCCCGGACAGGGGGTTACAATGAGCAGTTCTTC. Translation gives CASSPRTGGYNEQFF.

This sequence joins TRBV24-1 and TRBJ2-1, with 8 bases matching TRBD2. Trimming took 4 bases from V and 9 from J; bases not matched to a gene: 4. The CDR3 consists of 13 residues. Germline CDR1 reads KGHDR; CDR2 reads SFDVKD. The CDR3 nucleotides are TGTGCCACCAGTGAGTCGAGCGGGAGTGAGCAGTTCTTC. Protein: CATSESSGSEQFF.

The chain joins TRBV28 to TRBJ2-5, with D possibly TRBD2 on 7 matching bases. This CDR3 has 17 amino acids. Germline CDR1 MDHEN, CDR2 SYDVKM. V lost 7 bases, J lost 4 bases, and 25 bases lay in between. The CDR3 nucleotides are TGTGCCAGCACCCGGGGGCTTGGCGGGAGAGGGGGAGAGACCCAGTACTTC. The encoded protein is CASTRGLGGRGGETQYF.

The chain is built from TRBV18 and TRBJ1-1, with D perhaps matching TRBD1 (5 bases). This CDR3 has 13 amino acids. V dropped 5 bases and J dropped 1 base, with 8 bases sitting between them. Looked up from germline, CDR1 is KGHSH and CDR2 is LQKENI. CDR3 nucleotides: TGTGCCAGCTCAGCAGGGCAGAACACTGAAGCTTTCTTT. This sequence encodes CASSAGQNTEAFF.

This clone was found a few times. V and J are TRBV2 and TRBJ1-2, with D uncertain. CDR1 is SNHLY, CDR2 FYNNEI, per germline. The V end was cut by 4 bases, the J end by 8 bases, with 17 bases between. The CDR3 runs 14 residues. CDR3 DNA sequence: TGTGCCAGCAGTGTCGCCAGGCCCCCTGGAGGCTACACCTTC. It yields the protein CASSVARPPGGYTF.

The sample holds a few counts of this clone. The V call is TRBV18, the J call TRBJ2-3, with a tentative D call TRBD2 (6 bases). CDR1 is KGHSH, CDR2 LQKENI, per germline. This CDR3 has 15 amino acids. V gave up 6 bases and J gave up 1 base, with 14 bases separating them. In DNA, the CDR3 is TGTGCCAGCTCGTCCCAGCCGGGAGGCACAGATACGCAGTATTTT. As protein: CASSSQPGGTDTQYF.

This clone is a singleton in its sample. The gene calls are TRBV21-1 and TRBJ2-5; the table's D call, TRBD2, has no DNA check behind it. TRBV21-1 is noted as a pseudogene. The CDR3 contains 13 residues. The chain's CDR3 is CASSTPYEETQYF. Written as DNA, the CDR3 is TGTGCCAGCAGCACCCCGTATGAAGAGACCCAGTACTTC.

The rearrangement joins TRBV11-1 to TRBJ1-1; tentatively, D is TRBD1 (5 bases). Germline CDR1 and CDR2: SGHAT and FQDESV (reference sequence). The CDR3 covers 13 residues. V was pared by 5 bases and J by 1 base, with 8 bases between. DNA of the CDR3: TGTGCCAGCAGCCTGGACACGAACACTGAAGCTTTCTTT. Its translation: CASSLDTNTEAFF. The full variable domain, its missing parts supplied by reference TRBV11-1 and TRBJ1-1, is EAEVAQSPRYKITEKSQAVAFWCDPISGHATLYWYRQILGQGPELLVQFQDESVVDDSQLPKDRFSAERLKGVDSTLKIQPAELGDSAMYLCASSLDTNTEAFFGQGTRLTVV.

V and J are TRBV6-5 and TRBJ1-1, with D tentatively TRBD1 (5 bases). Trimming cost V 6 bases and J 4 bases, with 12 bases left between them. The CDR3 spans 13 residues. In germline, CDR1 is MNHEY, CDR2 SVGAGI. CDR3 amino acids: CASRWSGGTEAFF. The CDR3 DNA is TGTGCCAGCAGGTGGTCCGGGGGCACTGAAGCTTTCTTT.

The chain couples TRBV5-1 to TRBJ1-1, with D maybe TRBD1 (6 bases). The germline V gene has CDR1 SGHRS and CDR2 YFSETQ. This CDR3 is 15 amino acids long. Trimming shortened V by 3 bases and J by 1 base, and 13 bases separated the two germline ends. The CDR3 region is CASSWEGHKNTEAFF. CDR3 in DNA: TGCGCCAGCAGCTGGGAGGGACACAAGAACACTGAAGCTTTCTTT.

CDR3 sequence: CASSLGDTQETQYF. CDR3 nucleotides: TGTGCCAGCAGTTTAGGGGACACACAAGAGACCCAGTACTTC. The rearrangement uses TRBV28 and TRBJ2-5, with D possibly TRBD1 on 6 matching bases. Between the trimmed V and J ends, which lost 2 bases and 2 bases, there was a span of 9 bases. Germline V gene sequence: CDR1 MDHEN, CDR2 SYDVKM. There are 14 residues in the CDR3. The complete variable domain, with remaining parts taken from reference TRBV28 and TRBJ2-5, reads DVKVTQSSRYLVKRTGEKVFLECVQDMDHENMFWYRQDPGLGLRLIYFSYDVKMKEKGDIPEGYSVSREKKERFSLILESASTNQTSMYLCASSLGDTQETQYFGPGTRLLVL.

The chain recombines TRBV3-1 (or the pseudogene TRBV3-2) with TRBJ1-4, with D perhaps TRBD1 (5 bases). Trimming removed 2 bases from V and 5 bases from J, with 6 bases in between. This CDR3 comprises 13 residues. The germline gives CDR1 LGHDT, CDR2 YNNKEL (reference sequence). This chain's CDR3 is CASSQNRNEKLFF. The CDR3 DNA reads TGTGCCAGCAGCCAAAACAGGAATGAAAAACTGTTTTTT.

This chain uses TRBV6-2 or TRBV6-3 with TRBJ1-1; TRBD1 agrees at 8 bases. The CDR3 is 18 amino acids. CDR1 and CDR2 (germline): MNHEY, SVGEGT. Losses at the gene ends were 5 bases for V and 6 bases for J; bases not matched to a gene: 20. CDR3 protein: CASSLLRTGLNGGAEAFF. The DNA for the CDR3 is TGTGCCAGCAGTCTACTCCGGACAGGGCTGAACGGCGGGGCTGAAGCTTTCTTT.

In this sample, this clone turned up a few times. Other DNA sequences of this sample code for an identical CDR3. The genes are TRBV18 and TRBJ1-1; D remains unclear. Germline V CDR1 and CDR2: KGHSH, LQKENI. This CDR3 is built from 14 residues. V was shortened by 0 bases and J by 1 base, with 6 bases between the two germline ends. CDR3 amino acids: CASSPPGRNTEAFF. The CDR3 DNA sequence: TGTGCCAGCTCACCACCGGGGAGGAACACTGAAGCTTTCTTT.

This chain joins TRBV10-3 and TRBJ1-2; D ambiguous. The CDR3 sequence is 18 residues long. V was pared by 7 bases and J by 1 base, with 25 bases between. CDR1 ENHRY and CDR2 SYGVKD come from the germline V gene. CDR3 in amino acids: CAITPWAGLPRRNYGYTF. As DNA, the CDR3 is TGTGCCATCACCCCCTGGGCTGGCCTCCCCCGCCGTAACTATGGCTACACCTTC.

The CDR3 protein is CASSSGGGPHNEQFF. As DNA, the CDR3 is TGTGCCAGCAGCTCCGGGGGGGGGCCCCACAATGAGCAGTTCTTC. The chain is built from TRBV11-1 and TRBJ2-1; 8 bases align to TRBD2. CDR3 length: 15 amino acids. Germline trimming cut 4 bases from V and 5 bases from J; bases unmatched to any gene: 7. Germline CDR1 reads SGHAT; CDR2 reads FQDESV (reference sequence). Combining the CDR3 with reference TRBV11-1 and TRBJ2-1 gives the whole variable domain EAEVAQSPRYKITEKSQAVAFWCDPISGHATLYWYRQILGQGPELLVQFQDESVVDDSQLPKDRFSAERLKGVDSTLKIQPAELGDSAMYLCASSSGGGPHNEQFFGPGTRLTVL.

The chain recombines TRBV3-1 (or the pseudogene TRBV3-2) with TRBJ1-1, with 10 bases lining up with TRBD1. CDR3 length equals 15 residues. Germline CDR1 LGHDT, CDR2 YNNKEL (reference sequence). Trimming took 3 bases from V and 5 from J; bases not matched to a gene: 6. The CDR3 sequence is CASSQVGQGLTEAFF. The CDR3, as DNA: TGTGCCAGCAGCCAGGTGGGACAGGGGCTTACTGAAGCTTTCTTT.